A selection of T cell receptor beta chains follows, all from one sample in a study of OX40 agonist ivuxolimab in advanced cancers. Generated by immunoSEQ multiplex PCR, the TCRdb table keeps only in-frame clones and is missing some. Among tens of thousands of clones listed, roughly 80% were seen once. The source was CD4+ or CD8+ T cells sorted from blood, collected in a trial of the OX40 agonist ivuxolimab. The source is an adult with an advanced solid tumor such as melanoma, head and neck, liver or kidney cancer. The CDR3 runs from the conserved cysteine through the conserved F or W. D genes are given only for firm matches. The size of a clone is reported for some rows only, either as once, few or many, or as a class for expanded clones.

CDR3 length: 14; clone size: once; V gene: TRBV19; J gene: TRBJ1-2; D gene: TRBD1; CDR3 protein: CASSKDRGYIGYTF; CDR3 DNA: TGTGCCAGTAGTAAAGACAGGGGCTATATTGGCTACACCTTC
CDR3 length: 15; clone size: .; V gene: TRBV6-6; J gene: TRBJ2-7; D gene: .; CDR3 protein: CASSYSAQGGYEQYF; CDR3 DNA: TGTGCCAGCAGTTACTCAGCGCAGGGCGGTTACGAGCAGTACTTC
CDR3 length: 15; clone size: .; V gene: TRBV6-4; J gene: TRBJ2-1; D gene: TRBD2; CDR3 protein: CASSRLAGEGNEQFF; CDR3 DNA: TGTGCCAGCAGTCGACTAGCGGGAGAGGGCAATGAGCAGTTCTTC
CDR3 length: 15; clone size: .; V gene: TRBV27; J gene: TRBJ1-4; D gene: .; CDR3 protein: CASSFLAPGHGKLFF; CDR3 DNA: TGTGCCAGCAGTTTTCTAGCCCCGGGTCATGGAAAACTGTTTTTT
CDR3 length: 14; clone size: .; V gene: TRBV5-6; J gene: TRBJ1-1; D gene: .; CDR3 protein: CASSKQTLEPEAFF; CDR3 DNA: TGTGCCAGCAGCAAACAAACTCTGGAGCCTGAAGCTTTCTTT
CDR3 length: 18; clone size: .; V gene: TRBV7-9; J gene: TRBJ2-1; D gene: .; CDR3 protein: CASSVGGPGLTQGDEQFF; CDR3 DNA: TGTGCCAGCAGCGTAGGGGGGCCGGGACTTACCCAAGGCGATGAGCAGTTCTTC
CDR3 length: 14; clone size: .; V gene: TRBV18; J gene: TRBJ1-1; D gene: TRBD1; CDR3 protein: CASSPSIGTGQAFF; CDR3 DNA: TGTGCCAGCTCACCCTCGATTGGGACAGGACAAGCTTTCTTT
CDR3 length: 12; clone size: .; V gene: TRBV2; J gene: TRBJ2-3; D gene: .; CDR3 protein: CASRLPPNTQYF; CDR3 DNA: TGTGCCAGCAGGCTACCGCCAAATACGCAGTATTTT
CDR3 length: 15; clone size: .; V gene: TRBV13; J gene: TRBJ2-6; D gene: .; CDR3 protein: CASSSGRFLANVLTF; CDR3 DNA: TGTGCCAGCAGCTCCGGCAGGTTTCTTGCCAACGTCCTGACTTTC
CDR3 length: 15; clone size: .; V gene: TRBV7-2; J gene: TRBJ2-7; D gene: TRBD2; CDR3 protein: CASSSSGGSPYEQYF; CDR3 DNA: TGTGCCAGCAGCAGTAGCGGGGGGAGTCCCTACGAGCAGTACTTC